These 10 T cell receptor beta chains came from one sample sequenced in a study of shared clonotypes between healthy human individuals. The repertoire was sequenced with immunoSEQ multiplex PCR; TCRdb's copy has only in-frame clones and lacks some. Among approximately 1,500,000 clones listed, more than 95% were seen once. The specimen sequenced was naive CD4+ T cells sorted from blood. Subset described: CD45RA+ positively selected. The receptors were sampled from a man aged 25-40 years in good health.

The rearrangement links TRBV6-1 to TRBJ2-3, with 10 bases fitting TRBD2. V lost 8 bases to trimming and J lost 2 bases; unmatched junction nucleotides: 4. The length of the CDR3 is 14 residues. Germline V gives CDR1 MNHNS, CDR2 SASEGT. The CDR3 DNA reads TGTGCCAGCGGGACTAGCGCCTTCACAGATACGCAGTATTTT. Translating gives CASGTSAFTDTQYF.

The rearrangement links TRBV5-1 to TRBJ1-1; 8 positions match TRBD1. Germline lookup yields CDR1 SGHRS and CDR2 YFSETQ. Losses at the gene ends were 4 bases for V and 1 base for J; bases not matched to a gene: 3. The CDR3 has 14 amino acids. The CDR3 loop reads CASSIGTGNTEAFF. CDR3 in DNA: TGCGCCAGCAGCATCGGGACAGGGAACACTGAAGCTTTCTTT.

The J gene is TRBJ2-7, the V gene TRBV29-1; maybe TRBD2 (6 bases). The CDR3 spans 13 residues. Germline CDR1 reads SQVTM; CDR2 reads ANQGSEA. Trimming pared 5 bases from V and 3 bases from J, leaving 14 bases between. The CDR3 sequence: CSVKTEGIYEQYF. The DNA of the CDR3 is TGCAGCGTTAAAACGGAGGGAATCTACGAGCAGTACTTC.

The chain carries TRBV27 and TRBJ2-7; D is perhaps TRBD1 or TRBD2 (5 bases each). Between the trimmed V and J ends, which lost 10 bases and 4 bases, there was a span of 23 bases. The CDR3 contains 15 residues. The germline V gene encodes CDR1 MNHEY and CDR2 SMNVEV (reference sequence). The CDR3 loop is CATSVSGTVGYEQYF. CDR3 bases: TGTGCCACCTCGGTTAGTGGGACGGTGGGTTACGAGCAGTACTTC.

The rearrangement joins TRBV29-1 to TRBJ2-7; possibly TRBD1 for D (5 bases). Germline CDR1 SQVTM, CDR2 ANQGSEA. The CDR3 is 13 residues long. The V end was cut by 0 bases, the J end by 6 bases, with 12 bases between. Written as DNA, the CDR3 is TGCAGCGTTGAAGATCTTCCTGGGGCCGAGCAGTACTTC. Protein: CSVEDLPGAEQYF.

Of note for this clone: This sample includes further DNA sequences coding for the same CDR3. CDR3 coding DNA: TGTGCCAGCTCACCGAAACAGGGAACCTACGAGCAGTACTTC. As protein: CASSPKQGTYEQYF. This chain uses TRBV18 with TRBJ2-7, with a weak D call TRBD1 (6 bases). Trimming pared 3 bases from V and 2 bases from J, leaving 11 bases between. This CDR3 contains 14 residues. Germline CDR1 KGHSH, CDR2 LQKENI.

The chain employs TRBV27 and TRBJ2-3; D is perhaps TRBD2 (5 bases). V lost 8 bases and J 3 bases, leaving 18 bases between the germline ends. The germline V gene encodes CDR1 MNHEY and CDR2 SMNVEV (reference sequence). The CDR3 contains 15 residues. The CDR3 region has the DNA TGTGCCAGCGGTCGGTTAGCGTTGGGTACAGATACGCAGTATTTT. It yields the protein CASGRLALGTDTQYF.

V and J are TRBV7-9 and TRBJ1-2; D possibly corresponds to TRBD1 (6 bases). The CDR3 extends over 18 amino acids. Germline CDR1 SEHNR, CDR2 FQNEAQ (reference sequence). Trimming removed 1 base at V and 6 bases at J, with 24 bases between. The CDR3 region has the DNA TGTGCCAGCAGCTTAGGGGTATGGGGGCGCCGGACAAAAGATGGCTACACCTTC. It is translated as CASSLGVWGRRTKDGYTF.

The rearrangement uses TRBV29-1 and TRBJ2-1, with 10 bases that match TRBD2. With 7 bases clipped from V and 4 bases from J, the junction kept 10 bases outside the gene matches. The V gene's germline CDR1 is SQVTM and CDR2 ANQGSEA. The CDR3 sequence is 15 residues long. CDR3 loop: CSGRVAGGLYNEQFF. CDR3 nucleotides: TGCAGCGGCCGCGTAGCGGGAGGCCTTTACAATGAGCAGTTCTTC.

V gene TRBV11-3 combines with J gene TRBJ2-4; D is unresolved. The V and J ends lost 1 base and 6 bases respectively, with 7 bases between them. CDR1 is SGHNT and CDR2 is YENEEA in the germline V gene. This CDR3 region has 13 residues. The CDR3 DNA sequence: TGTGCCAGCAGCTTAGGAGGAAGAAACATTCAGTACTTC. This translates into CASSLGGRNIQYF.